Listed below are T cell receptor beta chains from one sample, sequenced in a study of Ad26.COV2.S vaccination and SARS-CoV-2 variants. Method: immunoSEQ multiplex PCR; TCRdb's copy keeps in-frame clones and lacks some. The table has approximately 410,000 clones, about 90% seen once. Material: peripheral blood, obtained in a trial of Ad26.COV2.S vaccine versus placebo. These receptors originate from a person between 18 and 59 years old who received the Ad26.COV2.S COVID-19 vaccine or a placebo. The CDR3 runs from the conserved cysteine through the conserved F or W. A D gene is named only where the DNA matches it firmly. Clone size appears in some rows only: once, few, many, or a class for an expanded clone.

d_call	v_call	j_call	clone_size	cdr3_aa	cdr3_nt
.	TRBV28	TRBJ1-1	once	CASSLPAASPEAFF	TGTGCCAGCAGTTTACCGGCTGCGAGCCCTGAAGCTTTCTTT
.	TRBV7-9	TRBJ2-5	.	CASSSSGRNQETQYF	TGTGCCAGCAGCTCGTCGGGACGAAACCAAGAGACCCAGTACTTC
.	TRBV4-1	TRBJ1-1	once	CASSQDTNTEAFF	TGCGCCAGCAGCCAAGACACGAACACTGAAGCTTTCTTT
.	TRBV2	TRBJ2-6	.	CASSDPAAGDLPGANVLTF	TGTGCCAGCAGTGACCCCGCGGCAGGGGATCTCCCCGGGGCCAACGTCCTGACTTTC
TRBD2	TRBV19	TRBJ2-7	.	CASSGGGYEQYF	TGTGCCAGTAGTGGCGGGGGGTACGAGCAGTACTTC
TRBD1	TRBV5-6	TRBJ2-7	.	CASSLEGQGVYEQYF	TGTGCCAGCAGCTTGGAGGGACAGGGCGTCTACGAGCAGTACTTC
.	TRBV9	TRBJ1-6	.	CASSVSGTAVYNSPLHF	TGTGCCAGCAGCGTTTCCGGGACGGCAGTCTATAATTCACCCCTCCACTTT
TRBD1	TRBV3-1/TRBV3-2	TRBJ2-1	.	CASSQVVPSHHSGTGGSQDNEQFF	TGTGCCAGCAGCCAAGTCGTCCCCTCACACCACTCCGGGACAGGGGGGTCCCAAGACAATGAGCAGTTCTTC
TRBD1	TRBV9	TRBJ2-4	.	CASTTTGTENIQYF	TGTGCCAGCACCACGACCGGGACAGAAAACATTCAGTACTTC
.	TRBV11-3	TRBJ2-7	.	CASSRDNSYEQYF	TGTGCCAGCAGCAGGGACAACTCCTACGAGCAGTACTTC
.	TRBV27	TRBJ2-7	.	CASSYQRTNYEQYF	TGTGCCAGCAGTTACCAGCGGACCAACTACGAGCAGTACTTC
.	TRBV6-5	TRBJ1-6	.	CASSYSPSSYNSPLHF	TGTGCCAGCAGTTACTCCCCGAGCTCCTATAATTCACCCCTCCACTTT
.	TRBV27	TRBJ2-1	.	CASSLMDSYNEQFF	TGTGCCAGCAGTTTGATGGACTCCTACAATGAGCAGTTCTTC
TRBD1	TRBV19	TRBJ1-2	.	CAKDRGLPTRLFVSYTF	TGTGCCAAGGACAGGGGGCTCCCCACCCGGTTGTTTGTGAGCTACACCTTC
.	TRBV18	TRBJ2-1	.	CASSLRDTEYNEQFF	TGTGCCAGCTCTCTCCGGGACACGGAGTACAATGAGCAGTTCTTC
.	TRBV5-1	TRBJ1-1	.	CASSPDGNTEAFF	TGCGCCAGCAGCCCCGACGGGAACACTGAAGCTTTCTTT
.	TRBV9	TRBJ2-5	.	CASSVGWGETQYF	TGTGCCAGCAGCGTAGGGTGGGGAGAGACCCAGTACTTC
.	TRBV3-1/TRBV3-2	TRBJ2-4	.	CASSQDCVDGLLAKNIQYF	TGTGCCAGCAGCCAAGATTGCGTTGACGGGCTCTTAGCCAAAAACATTCAGTACTTC
.	TRBV25-1	TRBJ1-2	.	CASSERAGSTGYTF	TGTGCCAGCAGTGAAAGGGCGGGGTCGACTGGCTACACCTTC
.	TRBV10-1	TRBJ1-1	once	CASSDNLNTEAFF	TGCGCCAGCAGTGACAACCTGAACACTGAAGCTTTCTTT
TRBD1	TRBV9	TRBJ1-2	once	CASSVGFDVGQTLNFNYGYTF	TGTGCCAGCAGCGTAGGGTTTGACGTGGGACAGACACTCAACTTTAACTATGGCTACACCTTC
TRBD1	TRBV27	TRBJ1-1	.	CASSSAGTGVTEAFF	TGTGCCAGCAGTTCGGCCGGGACAGGGGTTACTGAAGCTTTCTTT
TRBD1	TRBV19	TRBJ1-1	.	CASRDFFDRGRTVDTEAFF	TGTGCCAGCCGAGATTTCTTCGACAGGGGGCGGACTGTGGACACTGAAGCTTTCTTT
TRBD2	TRBV6-4	TRBJ2-3	few	CASSDSGGGTDTQYF	TGTGCCAGCAGTGACTCCGGGGGGGGCACAGATACGCAGTATTTT
.	TRBV12-3/TRBV12-4	TRBJ1-1	.	CASSLGGNTEAFF	TGTGCCAGCAGTTTGGGGGGGAACACTGAAGCTTTCTTT
.	TRBV3-1/TRBV3-2	TRBJ1-3	few	CASSQDPGGRPSGNTIYF	TGTGCCAGCAGCCAAGATCCGGGAGGGAGACCCTCTGGAAACACCATATATTTT
.	TRBV2	TRBJ2-7	.	CAGTGLPGYEQYF	TGTGCCGGTACGGGTCTCCCAGGGTACGAGCAGTACTTC
.	TRBV18	TRBJ2-1	.	CASSVPGTVFYNEQFF	TGTGCCAGCTCAGTTCCCGGGACTGTTTTTTACAATGAGCAGTTCTTC
.	TRBV7-2	TRBJ2-1	.	CASSLGGTGNEQFF	TGTGCCAGCAGCTTAGGAGGCACAGGGAATGAGCAGTTCTTC
.	TRBV11-2	TRBJ2-1	.	CASSLDRDEQFF	TGTGCCAGCAGCTTAGACAGGGATGAGCAGTTCTTC
.	TRBV5-6	TRBJ1-5	.	CASSFPIGSNQPQHF	TGTGCCAGCAGCTTCCCAATCGGTAGCAATCAGCCCCAGCATTTT
TRBD1	TRBV18	TRBJ1-6	.	CASSPRLVQGGDSPLHF	TGTGCCAGCTCACCAAGGCTGGTGCAGGGGGGTGATTCACCCCTCCACTTT
TRBD2	TRBV18	TRBJ2-1	.	CASSPGLAGAGNEQFF	TGTGCCAGCTCCCCGGGACTAGCGGGGGCTGGGAATGAGCAGTTCTTC
TRBD1	TRBV15	TRBJ2-6	.	CATSRSGTGESGANVLTF	TGTGCCACCAGCAGATCCGGGACAGGGGAGTCTGGGGCCAACGTCCTGACTTTC
.	TRBV14	TRBJ2-1	once	CASSQVERGGQFF	TGTGCCAGCAGCCAAGTAGAAAGGGGTGGGCAGTTCTTC
.	TRBV6-2/TRBV6-3	TRBJ1-4	.	CASSYSNREDEKLFF	TGTGCCAGCAGTTACTCGAACAGGGAGGATGAAAAACTGTTTTTT
.	TRBV29-1	TRBJ1-2	.	CSVDPRTYGYTF	TGCAGCGTTGATCCCAGGACTTATGGCTACACCTTC
.	TRBV4-3	TRBJ2-7	.	CASSQDRGVAYEQYF	TGCGCCAGCAGCCAAGATAGGGGGGTAGCCTACGAGCAGTACTTC
.	TRBV28	TRBJ1-4	.	CASRTGATNEKLFF	TGTGCCAGCAGGACAGGTGCAACTAATGAAAAACTGTTTTTT
TRBD1	TRBV6-2/TRBV6-3	TRBJ2-7	.	CASSYLGQGGYEQYF	TGTGCCAGCAGTTACCTTGGACAGGGCGGCTACGAGCAGTACTTC
.	TRBV5-1	TRBJ2-7	.	CASSYDGTGYEQYF	TGCGCCAGCAGCTACGACGGGACCGGATACGAGCAGTACTTC
.	TRBV5-6	TRBJ1-4	.	CASSFDTGTLNEKLFF	TGTGCCAGCAGCTTTGACACCGGGACGCTAAATGAAAAACTGTTTTTT
TRBD1	TRBV2	TRBJ1-1	.	CATKQGYTEAFF	TGTGCCACCAAACAGGGGTACACTGAAGCTTTCTTT
.	TRBV7-9	TRBJ2-2	few	CASSTTVNTGELFF	TGTGCCAGCAGCACGACTGTGAACACCGGGGAGCTGTTTTTT
TRBD1	TRBV4-3	TRBJ2-1	.	CASSQEGTGGSHEQFF	TGCGCCAGCAGCCAAGAGGGAACAGGGGGTTCGCATGAGCAGTTCTTC
TRBD2	TRBV18	TRBJ2-5	.	CASSLAGVQETQYF	TGTGCCAGCTCCCTAGCGGGGGTACAAGAGACCCAGTACTTC
.	TRBV4-3	TRBJ1-3	.	CASSQDRWGSGNTIYF	TGCGCCAGCAGCCAAGATCGTTGGGGATCTGGAAACACCATATATTTT
TRBD1	TRBV5-5	TRBJ2-7	.	CASSWGQGLREQYF	TGTGCCAGCAGCTGGGGACAGGGGTTGCGAGAGCAGTACTTC
.	TRBV28	TRBJ1-1	.	CASSPSGILGEAFF	TGTGCCAGCAGTCCCTCCGGTATTCTGGGCGAAGCTTTCTTT
.	TRBV5-1	TRBJ2-1	.	CASSLAVGTGSTFF	.
.	TRBV5-1	TRBJ2-1	.	CASSLELYNEQFF	TGCGCCAGCAGCTTGGAGCTATACAATGAGCAGTTCTTC
.	TRBV3-1/TRBV3-2	TRBJ1-3	.	CASSQEGPQGRGNTIYF	TGTGCCAGCAGCCAAGAAGGTCCTCAGGGTAGGGGAAACACCATATATTTT
TRBD1	TRBV27	TRBJ2-1	.	CASSSPRQGYNEQFF	TGTGCCAGCAGTTCTCCCAGACAGGGCTACAATGAGCAGTTCTTC